These 10 T cell receptor beta chains came from one sample sequenced in a study of a mutant IDH1 vaccine in newly diagnosed glioma. Using immunoSEQ multiplex PCR, the repertoire was profiled, and TCRdb retains in-frame clones only, with some absent. The repertoire consists of about 26,000 clones, with around 78% occurring once and the leading ten covering around 29%. Stated time point: week 35, safety follow-up. Topical imiquimod was applied with each vaccine dose, which held 300 ug of mutant IDH1 20-mer peptide. These TCRs are of unknown antigen specificity. The sequences come from PBMCs, collected from a glioma patient whose treatment included an IDH1 peptide vaccine. These receptors were taken from a man aged 30-40 years with glioma.

This clone is medium-sized in the sample. The rearrangement uses TRBV25-1 and TRBJ2-7; D unclear. Deletions cut 6 bases from V and 0 bases from J, with 12 bases between. This CDR3 spans 14 amino acids. Germline V gives CDR1 MGHDK, CDR2 SYGVNS. DNA of the CDR3: TGTGCCAGCAGGGGAAACATACGCTCCTACGAGCAGTACTTC. The encoded protein is CASRGNIRSYEQYF.

This chain uses TRBV25-1 with TRBJ2-2; a possible D gene is TRBD2 (6 bases). V was pared by 2 bases and J by 7 bases, with 11 bases between. This CDR3 has 14 amino acids. Germline CDR1 MGHDK, CDR2 SYGVNS. CDR3 region: CASSEPGVLGELFF. CDR3 nucleotide sequence: TGTGCCAGCAGTGAACCGGGGGTCCTCGGGGAGCTGTTTTTT.

J is TRBJ2-3 and V is TRBV10-3; 8 bases align to TRBD2. Losses at the gene ends were 4 bases for V and 3 bases for J; bases not matched to a gene: 12. This CDR3 spans 17 amino acids. Germline-derived CDR1 and CDR2 are ENHRY and SYGVKD. CDR3 amino acids: CAISAHTTGGVTDTQYF. The CDR3 nucleotides read TGTGCCATCAGTGCACATACAACGGGGGGGGTGACAGATACGCAGTATTTT.

V usage is TRBV2 and J usage is TRBJ2-1; D is perhaps TRBD1 (7 bases). V lost 3 bases to trimming and J lost 5 bases, with 11 bases between them. The CDR3 sequence is 14 residues long. Germline V lookup: CDR1 SNHLY, CDR2 FYNNEI. CDR3 region: CASSDGRGDNEQFF. CDR3 bases: TGTGCCAGCAGTGATGGCAGGGGGGACAATGAGCAGTTCTTC.

Of note for this clone: The identical CDR3 is also encoded by other nucleotide sequences in the sample. The chain has TRBV5-4 and TRBJ1-4; TRBD1 matches 9 bases. Germline trimming cut 5 bases from V and 7 bases from J; bases unmatched to any gene: 3. CDR1 SGHNT and CDR2 YYREEE come from the germline V gene (reference sequence). The CDR3 covers 13 residues. The CDR3 sequence: CASRDRGGEKLFF. DNA of the CDR3: TGTGCCAGCAGGGACAGGGGAGGTGAAAAACTGTTTTTT.

As to this clone: The limits of the CDR3 on the DNA are not certain, so only TCRdb's listed CDR3 is given. CDR3 loop: CASSLVVAGGSYF. The chain joins TRBV5-6 to TRBJ2-7; the D call of TRBD2 is as the table states it, not checked on the DNA. The germline gives CDR1 SGHDT, CDR2 YYEEEE. The CDR3 has 13 amino acids, counting both end residues.

This chain joins TRBV30 and TRBJ2-5; D unresolved. Germline V gives CDR1 GTSNPN, CDR2 SVGIG (reference sequence). Trimming cost V 0 bases and J 5 bases, with 10 bases left between them. There are 13 residues in the CDR3. CDR3 coding DNA: TGTGCCTGGAGTGTACGAGGACGTGAGACCCAGTACTTC. Its translation: CAWSVRGRETQYF.

The genes are TRBV5-6 and TRBJ2-3; D may be TRBD1 (6 bases). This CDR3 contains 13 residues. Trimming cost V 6 bases and J 5 bases, with 13 bases left between them. The germline gives CDR1 SGHDT, CDR2 YYEEEE. The CDR3 is CASNLGAIDTQYF. CDR3 nucleotides: TGTGCCAGCAATCTGGGGGCTATAGATACGCAGTATTTT.

This clone appeared a single time. J is TRBJ2-3 and V is TRBV2; D not certain. V lost 0 bases, J lost 0 bases, and 7 bases lay in between. This CDR3 is built from 15 residues. Germline assignment: CDR1 SNHLY and CDR2 FYNNEI. For the CDR3, the DNA is TGTGCCAGCAGTGAAGCTCCCAGCAGCACAGATACGCAGTATTTT. It is translated as CASSEAPSSTDTQYF.

The chain joins TRBV6-6 to TRBJ2-7, with 10 bases that match TRBD2. Germline V gene lookup returns CDR1 MNHNY and CDR2 SVGAGI (reference sequence). CDR3 length: 15 amino acids. With V trimmed by 2 bases and J by 6 bases, 7 bases remained unmatched. CDR3 sequence (DNA): TGTGCCAGCAGTTACAGCCTAGCGGGGGTCGGCGAGCAGTACTTC. The encoded protein is CASSYSLAGVGEQYF.